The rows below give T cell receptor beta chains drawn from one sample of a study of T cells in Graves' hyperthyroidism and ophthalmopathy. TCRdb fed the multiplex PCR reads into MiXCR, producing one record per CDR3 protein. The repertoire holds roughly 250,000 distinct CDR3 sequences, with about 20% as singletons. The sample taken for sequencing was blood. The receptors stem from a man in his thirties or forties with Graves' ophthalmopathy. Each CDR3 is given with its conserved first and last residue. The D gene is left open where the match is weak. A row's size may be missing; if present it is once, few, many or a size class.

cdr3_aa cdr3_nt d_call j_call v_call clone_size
CASSLGGGQRIYF TGTGCCAGCAGTTTAGGAGGCGGGCAGCGCATATATTTT NA TRBJ1-3 TRBV12-3/TRBV12-4 once
CASTLRRSSTEAFF TGTGCCAGCACTCTAAGGCGGAGCAGCACTGAAGCTTTCTTT NA TRBJ1-1 TRBV27 many
CASSYRREGLLDRNQETQYF TGTGCCAGCAGTTACCGGCGGGAGGGCCTTTTAGATCGTAATCAAGAGACCCAGTACTTC TRBD2 TRBJ2-5 TRBV6-5 many
CASSLGFLASGRGRDNEQFF TGTGCCAGCAGCTTAGGGTTTTTGGCTAGCGGGAGAGGAAGGGACAATGAGCAGTTCTTC TRBD2 TRBJ2-1 TRBV11-2 NA
CASSYSGVHTF TGTGCCAGCAGTTATTCGGGAGTCCACACCTTC NA TRBJ1-2 TRBV6-9 NA
CASSQVSADTQYF TGTGCCAGCAGCCAAGTATCGGCAGATACGCAGTATTTT NA TRBJ2-3 TRBV14 NA
CARRTGKMNTEAFF TGTGCCAGACGGACAGGGAAAATGAACACTGAAGCTTTCTTT TRBD1 TRBJ1-1 TRBV2 NA
CSARDYPGGTSEYNEQFF TGCAGTGCTAGAGATTACCCCGGCGGGACTAGCGAATACAATGAGCAGTTCTTC TRBD2 TRBJ2-1 TRBV20-1 few
CATQQTGYIYGYTF TGTGCCACCCAGCAGACCGGTTACATCTATGGCTACACCTTC NA TRBJ1-2 TRBV28 few
CASSLDGNNYGYTF TGTGCCAGCAGTTTGGACGGGAATAACTATGGCTACACCTTC NA TRBJ1-2 TRBV27 NA
CASGLVSLAGDGRFSAYEQYF TGTGCTAGTGGTTTGGTAAGCTTAGCGGGAGACGGTCGTTTTTCGGCCTACGAGCAGTACTTC TRBD2 TRBJ2-7 TRBV12-5 few
CASSLSTSELNEQSF TGTGCCAGCAGTTTATCGACTAGCGAGCTTAATGAGCAGTCCTTC TRBD2 TRBJ2-1 TRBV27 few
CSARVRKQYSNQPQHF TGCAGTGCTAGAGTTAGAAAACAGTATAGCAATCAGCCCCAGCATTTT NA TRBJ1-5 TRBV20-1 many
CAITPSGSGNEQFF TGTGCCATCACTCCTAGCGGGAGCGGGAATGAGCAGTTCTTC TRBD2 TRBJ2-1 TRBV10-3 NA
CASSPTRLAGVYEQFF TGTGCCAGCAGCCCCACCCGACTAGCGGGAGTGTATGAGCAGTTCTTC TRBD2 TRBJ2-1 TRBV13 NA
CASSLVGQEETQYF TGCGCCAGCAGCTTGGTTGGACAGGAAGAGACCCAGTACTTC TRBD1 TRBJ2-5 TRBV5-1 NA
CASSDWQGKNIQYF TGTGCCAGCAGTGATTGGCAGGGCAAAAACATTCAGTACTTC NA TRBJ2-4 TRBV2 few
CASSYGAAGQPQHF TGTGCCAGCAGTTACGGGGCGGCCGGGCAGCCCCAGCATTTT NA TRBJ1-5 TRBV3-1 few
CASSRQAGTMGNYEQYF TGTGCCAGCAGCCGACAGGCGGGGACTATGGGGAACTACGAGCAGTACTTC NA TRBJ2-7 TRBV11-2 many
CASRESPADPEAFF TGTGCCAGCAGAGAGTCACCGGCGGACCCTGAAGCTTTCTTT NA TRBJ1-1 TRBV7-2 NA
CASRKDGFYGYTF TGTGCCAGCAGGAAGGACGGGTTCTATGGCTACACCTTC NA TRBJ1-2 TRBV27 NA
CSARKPGLGQGRNEQFF TGCAGTGCTAGAAAACCGGGGCTGGGACAGGGGCGTAATGAGCAGTTCTTC TRBD1 TRBJ2-1 TRBV20-1 NA
CASSAHSGLAGIEQYF TGTGCCAGCAGTGCCCACTCGGGACTAGCGGGAATCGAGCAGTACTTC TRBD2 TRBJ2-7 TRBV28 NA
CASGLPGNQPYNEQFF TGTGCTAGTGGTCTGCCCGGGAACCAACCCTACAATGAGCAGTTCTTC NA TRBJ2-1 TRBV12-5 NA
CASKEAQGSFMNTGELFF TGTGCCAGCAAGGAGGCTCAGGGTTCGTTTATGAACACCGGGGAGCTGTTTTTT NA TRBJ2-2 TRBV6-1 NA
CAWTKGAAGSPLHF TGTGCCTGGACGAAAGGGGCAGCGGGTTCACCCCTCCACTTT NA TRBJ1-6 TRBV30 many
CASIGTSGRAWNNEQFF TGTGCCAGCATCGGGACTAGCGGGAGGGCCTGGAACAATGAGCAGTTCTTC TRBD2 TRBJ2-1 TRBV12-3/TRBV12-4 NA
CAWSVRRNSGRTDAGELFF TGTGCCTGGAGTGTGCGTAGAAATAGCGGGAGGACGGACGCCGGGGAGCTGTTTTTT TRBD2 TRBJ2-2 TRBV30 NA
CASSIRDPHSGANVLTF TGTGCCAGCAGTATCCGGGACCCCCACTCTGGGGCCAACGTCCTGACTTTC NA TRBJ2-6 TRBV25-1 few
CASSDGRPKYF TGTGCCAGCAGTGACGGCCGACCGAAGTACTTC NA TRBJ2-5 TRBV6-1 NA
CSGIKPSGNTIYF TGCAGTGGGATCAAGCCCTCTGGAAACACCATATATTTT NA TRBJ1-3 TRBV20-1 few
CASSLEASSNTGELFF TGCGCCAGCAGCTTGGAGGCGAGCTCGAACACCGGGGAGCTGTTTTTT NA TRBJ2-2 TRBV5-1 few
CASSPGRIGELFF TGTGCCAGCAGCCCGGGACGGATAGGGGAGCTGTTTTTT NA TRBJ2-2 TRBV13 NA
CASSLALPGQPNTEAFF TGCGCCAGCAGCTTGGCTTTACCAGGCCAGCCGAACACTGAAGCTTTCTTT NA TRBJ1-1 TRBV5-1 few
CASSFRGGRVNTEAFF TGTGCCAGCAGTTTCAGGGGGGGCCGGGTGAACACTGAAGCTTTCTTT TRBD1 TRBJ1-1 TRBV27 few
CASSQDLGFYEQYF TGTGCCAGCAGCCAAGATTTGGGGTTCTACGAGCAGTACTTC NA TRBJ2-7 TRBV14 NA
CASSEKAPNEQFF TGTGCCAGCAGTGAAAAGGCCCCCAATGAGCAGTTCTTC NA TRBJ2-1 TRBV12-3/TRBV12-4 many
CASRGWGTEAFF TGCGCCAGCAGGGGGTGGGGGACTGAAGCTTTCTTT NA TRBJ1-1 TRBV4-1 few
CSANNRINYGYTF TGCAGTGCCAATAACAGGATTAACTATGGCTACACCTTC NA TRBJ1-2 TRBV20-1 many
CASSKGQAGQPQHF TGTGCCAGCAGCAAGGGACAGGCGGGGCAGCCCCAGCATTTT TRBD1 TRBJ1-5 TRBV5-6 NA
CASSSPGQGVSQYF TGCGCCAGCAGCTCCCCTGGACAGGGGGTGTCCCAGTACTTC TRBD1 TRBJ2-5 TRBV5-1 many
CSASKRTETQYF TGCAGTGCCTCGAAGCGTACGGAGACCCAGTACTTC NA TRBJ2-5 TRBV20-1 few
CASMGGGEQPQHF TGTGCCAGCATGGGAGGGGGGGAACAGCCCCAGCATTTT NA TRBJ1-5 TRBV28 few
CSVDPGQGVRDTQYF TGCAGCGTGGACCCGGGGCAGGGGGTGAGAGATACGCAGTATTTT TRBD1 TRBJ2-3 TRBV29-1 NA
CASSLNRGADTQYF TGTGCCAGCAGCTTAAACAGGGGAGCAGATACGCAGTATTTT TRBD1 TRBJ2-3 TRBV7-3 many
CSALGGPQGEQFF TGCAGTGCCCTGGGGGGGCCCCAAGGTGAGCAGTTCTTC NA TRBJ2-1 TRBV20-1 NA
CVTGQEIYEQYF TGTGTCACCGGACAGGAAATCTACGAGCAGTACTTC TRBD1 TRBJ2-7 TRBV2 NA
CASSRSVEQFF TGTGCCAGCAGTCGCTCGGTTGAGCAGTTCTTC NA TRBJ2-1 TRBV12-3/TRBV12-4 NA